A selection of T cell receptor beta chains follows, all from one sample in a study of blood T cell repertoires in COVID-19. Sequencing used immunoSEQ multiplex PCR; TCRdb keeps in-frame clones, though not all of them. The table includes more than 250,000 clones, 80% to 90% detected once. Material for sequencing was PBMCs or T cells enriched from blood (not recorded which). The receptor set was obtained from a man aged 30 to 39 who had recovered from COVID-19. CDR3s include the opening cysteine and the closing phenylalanine or tryptophan. The order of the fields is CDR3 DNA, CDR3 protein, V gene, clone size, J gene, D gene. D genes are given only for firm matches. Clone size appears in some rows only: once, few, many, or a class for an expanded clone.

DNA: TGTGCCATCAGAGGACAGGGGGCAGGAGAGACCCAGTACTTC
CDR3: CAIRGQGAGETQYF
V: TRBV10-3
size: -
J: TRBJ2-5
D: TRBD1

DNA: TGCGCCAGCAGCTTAGGACAGGGACCAGGAAACACCATATATTTT
CDR3: CASSLGQGPGNTIYF
V: TRBV5-1
size: -
J: TRBJ1-3
D: TRBD1

DNA: TGTGCCAGCAGCCCGAGGGGGCCCGATGAGCAGTTCTTC
CDR3: CASSPRGPDEQFF
V: TRBV11-3
size: -
J: TRBJ2-1
D: TRBD1

DNA: TGTGCCAGCAGTGAATGGGCCAGGGGATATGGCTACACCTTC
CDR3: CASSEWARGYGYTF
V: TRBV25-1
size: -
J: TRBJ1-2
D: -

DNA: TGTGCCAGCAGCACAAACAGGGGGACGAATGAAAAACTGTTTTTT
CDR3: CASSTNRGTNEKLFF
V: TRBV4-2
size: -
J: TRBJ1-4
D: TRBD1

DNA: TGTGCCAGCAGTCGGTCTCTTCGGGGGGACTCCTACGAGCAGTACTTC
CDR3: CASSRSLRGDSYEQYF
V: TRBV27
size: -
J: TRBJ2-7
D: TRBD2

DNA: TGCAGCGTTGGGCAACCGGGACAGGGAGCTAACTATGGCTACACCTTC
CDR3: CSVGQPGQGANYGYTF
V: TRBV29-1
size: -
J: TRBJ1-2
D: TRBD1

DNA: TGTGCCAGCAGCTCGGACAGACCCAACTATGGCTACACCTTC
CDR3: CASSSDRPNYGYTF
V: TRBV7-8
size: -
J: TRBJ1-2
D: -

DNA: TGCGCCAGCAGCTTGGAGACAGCGGGAAGGGGCTATGGCTACACCTTC
CDR3: CASSLETAGRGYGYTF
V: TRBV5-1
size: -
J: TRBJ1-2
D: -

DNA: TGTGCCAGAAGCTTAGAACGCAGGGAGGATTGCACCGGGGAGCTGTTTTTT
CDR3: CARSLERREDCTGELFF
V: TRBV7-5
size: -
J: TRBJ2-2
D: -

DNA: TGTGCCAGCAGCCAAGATCCGGGGGTCTCTGGAAACACCATATATTTT
CDR3: CASSQDPGVSGNTIYF
V: TRBV4-2
size: -
J: TRBJ1-3
D: -

DNA: TGTGCCATCAGTGACGGGGGGGTCTACAATGAGCAGTTCTTC
CDR3: CAISDGGVYNEQFF
V: TRBV10-3
size: -
J: TRBJ2-1
D: TRBD2

DNA: TGTGCCAGCAGCCCTGGACATGGCAATTCACCCCTCCACTTT
CDR3: CASSPGHGNSPLHF
V: TRBV3-1/TRBV3-2
size: once
J: TRBJ1-6
D: -

DNA: TGTGCCGTCGAACAGGGGAAGACGAACACTGAAGCTTTCTTT
CDR3: CAVEQGKTNTEAFF
V: TRBV5-4
size: -
J: TRBJ1-1
D: TRBD1

DNA: TGTGCCAGCAGCCCACGCGGGTGGGGTGCGACCAAAAACATTCAGTACTTC
CDR3: CASSPRGWGATKNIQYF
V: TRBV7-2
size: -
J: TRBJ2-4
D: -

DNA: TGTGCCAGCAGCCAAGATCTTGGGGACAGGGGGACTGGAAACACCATATATTTT
CDR3: CASSQDLGDRGTGNTIYF
V: TRBV3-1/TRBV3-2
size: -
J: TRBJ1-3
D: TRBD1

DNA: TGTGCCAGCAGCGTAGGCCGACAGGGGAATATTGAAAAACTGTTTTTT
CDR3: CASSVGRQGNIEKLFF
V: TRBV7-9
size: -
J: TRBJ1-4
D: TRBD1

DNA: TGTGCCAGCTCACCACCGGGACTACCCGAGCAGTACTTC
CDR3: CASSPPGLPEQYF
V: TRBV18
size: -
J: TRBJ2-7
D: TRBD2

DNA: TGTGCCAGCAGCCATATGACAACAGGGACCTTCTACGAGCAGTACTTC
CDR3: CASSHMTTGTFYEQYF
V: TRBV3-1/TRBV3-2
size: -
J: TRBJ2-7
D: -

DNA: TGTGCCAGTAGTAAACTTCCGACTAGCACAGATACGCAGTATTTT
CDR3: CASSKLPTSTDTQYF
V: TRBV19
size: -
J: TRBJ2-3
D: -

DNA: TGTGCCACCAGCTACAGGGGAAGCAATCAGCCCCAGCATTTT
CDR3: CATSYRGSNQPQHF
V: TRBV24-1
size: -
J: TRBJ1-5
D: TRBD1

DNA: TGTGCCAGCTCACCTACCCGGGACAGGCGCGGCTCTGGAAACACCATATATTTT
CDR3: CASSPTRDRRGSGNTIYF
V: TRBV18
size: -
J: TRBJ1-3
D: TRBD1

DNA: TGCGCCAGCAGGAAACGATCGGGACAGGGCTCGGGGGAGACCCAGTACTTC
CDR3: CASRKRSGQGSGETQYF
V: TRBV5-1
size: -
J: TRBJ2-5
D: TRBD1

DNA: TGTGCCAGCAGCCCCAGGGGAGAGACCCAGTACTTC
CDR3: CASSPRGETQYF
V: TRBV7-9
size: -
J: TRBJ2-5
D: -

DNA: TGTGCCAGCGGCAGGGGGAATGGCTACACCTTC
CDR3: CASGRGNGYTF
V: TRBV6-5
size: -
J: TRBJ1-2
D: TRBD1

DNA: TGTGCCAGCAGTTTATCGTTTCCCAGGGATTATAATTCACCCCTCCACTTT
CDR3: CASSLSFPRDYNSPLHF
V: TRBV27
size: -
J: TRBJ1-6
D: -

DNA: TGTGCCAGCAGCAAGGGACTGAACCAAGAGACCCAGTACTTC
CDR3: CASSKGLNQETQYF
V: TRBV5-6
size: few
J: TRBJ2-5
D: -

DNA: TGTGCCAGCAGCCCTCGGGACATAGTAAACACTGAAGCTTTCTTT
CDR3: CASSPRDIVNTEAFF
V: TRBV9
size: -
J: TRBJ1-1
D: -

DNA: TGTGCCAGCAGTGATAGCGGGGGTATAGGAGAGCAGTTCTTC
CDR3: CASSDSGGIGEQFF
V: TRBV2
size: once
J: TRBJ2-1
D: TRBD2

DNA: TGTGCCAGCAGGGCACACGGGACAGGCAGAGAAGACCTCCACTTT
CDR3: CASRAHGTGREDLHF
V: TRBV6-5
size: -
J: TRBJ1-6
D: TRBD1

DNA: TGTGCCAGCAGCTTGAGAGTAGCGGGGGGGACCTACAATGAGCAGTTCTTC
CDR3: CASSLRVAGGTYNEQFF
V: TRBV11-2
size: -
J: TRBJ2-1
D: TRBD2

DNA: TGTGCCAGCAGCTCCCCCCCCGGGACAGGGGGATCTGGGGCCAACGTCCTGACTTTC
CDR3: CASSSPPGTGGSGANVLTF
V: TRBV9
size: -
J: TRBJ2-6
D: TRBD1